The clone carrying this TCR beta chain was seen many times. This record belongs to a study of human T cells and chemical hapten exposure. Time point given: patch test 3, about 24 weeks after DPC sensitization. As for treatment: therapeutic diphenylcyclopropenone sensitization with weekly scalp DPC. TCRdb ran MiXCR on the RACE reads and lists one entry per CDR3 protein. This repertoire shows roughly 200,000 distinct CDR3 sequences, about 25% found once; its top ten account for under 2.5%. This CDR3 is 11 amino acids long. V gave up 4 bases and J gave up 6 bases, with 4 bases separating them. Germline assignment: CDR1 LGHNA and CDR2 YNFKEQ.

The TCR was taken from a woman between 40 and 50 years old with alopecia areata. Some clones in this sample may be carry-over from other donors' samples. Material: whole blood, obtained in connection with sensitization to the hapten diphenylcyclopropenone (DPC). The V gene is TRBV4-2, the J gene TRBJ2-1; D not resolved. CDR3: CASSLLNEQFF. In DNA, the CDR3 is TGTGCCAGCAGCCTACTCAATGAGCAGTTCTTC.